The next 17 T cell receptor beta chains were all read from a single sample in a study of monozygotic twins with inflammatory bowel disease. TCRdb re-called the 5' RACE reads, yielding one record per CDR3 amino acid sequence without DNA. The listing records roughly 200,000 distinct CDR3 sequences. The specimen was blood. These receptors originate from a human donor with ulcerative colitis or Crohn's disease, or a healthy co-twin of an affected twin (not recorded which).

This rearrangement joins TRBV12-3 or TRBV12-4 to TRBJ2-1; checking the TCRdb D call of TRBD1 is not possible without DNA. This CDR3 spans 16 amino acids. The CDR3 loop is CASSLNQGGVLNEQFF.

V and J are TRBV11-2 and TRBJ2-2; the D call of TRBD2 rests on TCRdb alone, since no DNA is present to check it. This CDR3 spans 16 amino acids. Per the germline V gene, CDR1 is SGHAT and CDR2 is FQNNGV. CDR3 sequence: CASSLISGGPIGELFF. The whole variable domain, filled in from reference TRBV11-2 and TRBJ2-2, reads EAGVAQSPRYKIIEKRQSVAFWCNPISGHATLYWYQQILGQGPKLLIQFQNNGVVDDSQLPKDRFSAERLKGVDSTLKIQPAKLEDSAVYLCASSLISGGPIGELFFGEGSRLTVL.

The V and J genes are TRBV5-1 and TRBJ1-4. This CDR3 comprises 14 residues. The germline V gene encodes CDR1 SGHRS and CDR2 YFSETQ. CDR3 amino acids: CASSLDRTNEKLFF.

The J gene is TRBJ1-1, the V gene TRBV29-1. This CDR3 is built from 13 residues. CDR1 is SQVTM, CDR2 ANQGSEA, per germline. The CDR3 sequence is CSAAYLEGTEAFF.

J is TRBJ2-1 and V is TRBV4-1; TCRdb's D call, TRBD2, is unchecked because there is no DNA. This CDR3 is 15 amino acids long. The V gene's germline CDR1 is MGHRA and CDR2 YSYEKL. The CDR3 protein is CASSHPSGTYNEQFF.

The CDR3 here is CSVAILDSLNTEAFF. The V call is TRBV20-1, the J call TRBJ1-1; TCRdb's D call of TRBD1 is untestable without DNA. CDR3 length: 15 residues. CDR1 is DFQATT, CDR2 SNEGSKA, per germline (reference sequence).

The V call is TRBV20-1, the J call TRBJ2-6; absent DNA, TCRdb's TRBD2 call cannot be checked. This CDR3 has 18 residues. Looked up from germline, CDR1 is DFQATT and CDR2 is SNEGSKA (reference sequence). This CDR3 is CSAEPRDWKISGANVLTF.

The chain uses TRBV3-1 and TRBJ2-7; TCRdb picks TRBD1, but there is no DNA to check that call. Germline lookup yields CDR1 LGHDT and CDR2 YNNKEL (reference sequence). The CDR3 runs 14 residues. CDR3 region: CASSRRGALYEQYF.

The chain is built from TRBV12-3 or TRBV12-4 and TRBJ1-4. This CDR3 region has 13 residues. This chain's CDR3 is CASSRSQNEKLFF.

V and J are TRBV6-2 or TRBV6-3 and TRBJ2-7; checking the TCRdb D call of TRBD1 is not possible without DNA. This CDR3 has 18 residues. Germline CDR1 MNHEY, CDR2 SVGEGT. Here the CDR3 reads CASTTPLVARGRLYEQYF.

The chain joins TRBV20-1 to TRBJ1-2. Germline CDR1 DFQATT, CDR2 SNEGSKA (reference sequence). This CDR3 region has 11 residues. CDR3: CSARYGYGYTF.

The genes are TRBV6-6 and TRBJ2-3. The CDR3 spans 14 residues. From germline, CDR1 is MNHNY and CDR2 SVGAGI (reference sequence). The CDR3 reads CASSSIRSTDTQYF.

This sequence joins TRBV5-6 and TRBJ2-7; absent DNA, TCRdb's TRBD1 call cannot be checked. CDR1 SGHDT and CDR2 YYEEEE come from the germline V gene. There are 12 residues in the CDR3. Here the CDR3 reads CASSGAGNEQYF.

The gene calls are TRBV29-1 and TRBJ2-7; TCRdb's D call, TRBD2, is unchecked because there is no DNA. Looked up from germline, CDR1 is SQVTM and CDR2 is ANQGSEA. This CDR3 comprises 15 residues. The CDR3 spells CSVEGTWEGSYEQYF.

The chain carries TRBV5-1 and TRBJ2-3; the D call of TRBD1 rests on TCRdb alone, since no DNA is present to check it. This CDR3 spans 16 amino acids. Per germline, CDR1 SGHRS and CDR2 YFSETQ. The CDR3 spells CASSLDGGGPTDTQYF.

The chain links TRBV10-2 to TRBJ1-2; TCRdb outputs TRBD1, but without DNA this stays unchecked. The CDR3 has 16 residues. Germline V gene lookup returns CDR1 WSHSY and CDR2 SAAADI. CDR3 in amino acids: CASSESLGQLNYGYTF.

V usage is TRBV5-1 and J usage is TRBJ2-7; lacking DNA, the TRBD1 call made by TCRdb goes unchecked. The length of the CDR3 is 17 residues. CDR1 and CDR2 (germline): SGHRS, YFSETQ. This chain's CDR3 is CASSLALTPVSSYEQYF. The whole variable domain, remainder taken from reference TRBV5-1 and TRBJ2-7, is KAGVTQTPRYLIKTRGQQVTLSCSPISGHRSVSWYQQTPGQGLQFLFEYFSETQRNKGNFPGRFSGRQFSNSRSEMNVSTLELGDSALYLCASSLALTPVSSYEQYFGPGTRLTVT.